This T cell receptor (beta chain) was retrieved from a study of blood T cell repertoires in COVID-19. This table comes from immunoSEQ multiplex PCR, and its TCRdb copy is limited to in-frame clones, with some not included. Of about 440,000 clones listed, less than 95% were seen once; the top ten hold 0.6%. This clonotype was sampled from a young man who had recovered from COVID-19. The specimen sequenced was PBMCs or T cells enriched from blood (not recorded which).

The CDR3 reads CASSSGSGIYGYTF. The CDR3 coding sequence is TGCGCCAGCAGCTCAGGCAGCGGGATCTATGGCTACACCTTC. The genes are TRBV5-1 and TRBJ1-2; D is unresolved. CDR3 length: 14 amino acids. CDR1 is SGHRS, CDR2 YFSETQ, per germline. Trimming pared 3 bases from V and 4 bases from J, leaving 13 bases between.